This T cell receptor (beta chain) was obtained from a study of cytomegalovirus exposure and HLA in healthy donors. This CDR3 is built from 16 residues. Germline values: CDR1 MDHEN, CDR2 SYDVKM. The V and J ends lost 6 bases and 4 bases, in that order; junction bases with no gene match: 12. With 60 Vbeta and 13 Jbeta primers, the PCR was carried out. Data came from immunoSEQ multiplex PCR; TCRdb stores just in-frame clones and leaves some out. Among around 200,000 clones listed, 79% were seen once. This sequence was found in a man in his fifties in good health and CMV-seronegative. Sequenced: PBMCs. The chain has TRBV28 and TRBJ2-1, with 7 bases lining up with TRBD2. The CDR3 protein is CASSTTPGLPYNEQFF. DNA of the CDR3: TGTGCCAGCAGCACCACTCCGGGACTACCTTACAATGAGCAGTTCTTC.